The clone carrying this T cell receptor (beta chain) was seen many times. This entry belongs to a study of regulatory T cells in long-lasting Graves disease. iRepertoire HTBI primers and Arm-PCR of CDR3 regions built TCR beta libraries. TCRdb passed the multiplex PCR reads through MiXCR, listing each CDR3 protein once. The sample lists hundreds of thousands of distinct CDR3 sequences; about 16% were seen once. Time point noted: newly diagnosed GD, antithyroid drugs for less than 3 months. The authors made the TCR library using RNA they extracted from PBMCs. Germline values: CDR1 SEHNR, CDR2 FQNEAQ (reference sequence). The ends lost 4 bases at V and 8 bases at J; junction bases unmatched: 10. The CDR3 runs to 16 residues. These data were likewise used in another study, on T cells in Graves' hyperthyroidism and ophthalmopathy. That paper states: The TCR CDR3 was amplified in a first-round RT-PCR using the HTBI primer set.

The clonotype comes from a man aged 18 to 30 with Graves disease. The sequencing used peripheral blood mononuclear cells (PBMCs), collected at new diagnosis, from a patient treated with antithyroid drugs. This chain uses TRBV7-9 with TRBJ2-1, with 11 bases identical to TRBD2. CDR3 DNA sequence: TGTGCCAGCAGCTCGATGACTAGCGGGAATTACTATGAGCAGTTCTTC. Protein product: CASSSMTSGNYYEQFF.